This T cell receptor (beta chain) comes out of a study of T cell responses to AZD1222 COVID-19 vaccine. The CDR3 is 15 amino acids. From germline, CDR1 is SEHNR and CDR2 FQNEAQ (reference sequence). V lost 5 bases and J lost 2, with 13 bases in between. Generated by immunoSEQ multiplex PCR, the TCRdb table keeps only in-frame clones and is missing some. This repertoire shows 85,000 or so clones, roughly 84% found once; its top ten account for roughly 6%. The sample holds one count of this clone. Its cognate antigen is unknown. Study-level findings and limits: The number of AZD1222 recipients seropositive at baseline was only 6 or 7. Females made up more of the donors, who were largely white British, and clonal diversity may have come out too low. Scientists sampled the repertoires only once the peak T cell response had passed.

This clonotype was sampled from an adult who received the AZD1222 COVID-19 vaccine. The chain carries TRBV7-9 and TRBJ1-3, with D unresolved. The input for sequencing was peripheral blood, taken 28 days after the second AZD1222 dose. The CDR3 protein is CASSRPGIAGNTIYF. Written as DNA, the CDR3 is TGTGCCAGCAGCCGCCCCGGGATAGCTGGAAACACCATATATTTT. The full variable domain, with the rest looked up from reference TRBV7-9 and TRBJ1-3, is DTGVSQNPRHKITKRGQNVTFRCDPISEHNRLYWYRQTLGQGPEFLTYFQNEAQLEKSRLLSDRFSAERPKGSFSTLEIQRTEQGDSAMYLCASSRPGIAGNTIYFGEGSWLTVV.